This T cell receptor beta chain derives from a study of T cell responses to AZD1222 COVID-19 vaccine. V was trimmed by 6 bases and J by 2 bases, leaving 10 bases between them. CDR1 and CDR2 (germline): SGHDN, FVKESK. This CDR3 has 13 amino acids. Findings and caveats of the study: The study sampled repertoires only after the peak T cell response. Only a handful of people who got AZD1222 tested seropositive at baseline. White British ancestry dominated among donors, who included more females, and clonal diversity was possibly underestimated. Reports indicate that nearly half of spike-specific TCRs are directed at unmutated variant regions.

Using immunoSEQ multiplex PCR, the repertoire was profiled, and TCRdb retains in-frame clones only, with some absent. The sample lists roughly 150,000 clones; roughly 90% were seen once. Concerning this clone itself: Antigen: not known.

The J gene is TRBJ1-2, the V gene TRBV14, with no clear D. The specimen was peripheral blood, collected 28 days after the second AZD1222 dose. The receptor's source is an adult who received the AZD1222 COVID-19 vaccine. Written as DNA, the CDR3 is TGTGCCAGCAGTCGGCAGAGAAACTATGGCTACACCTTC. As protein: CASSRQRNYGYTF.